This T cell receptor beta chain was captured in a study of blood T cell repertoires in COVID-19. Turning to the study itself: COVID-19 samples from acute and convalescent phases originated in the United States, Italy and Spain. The cDNA or gDNA used as material had been derived from T cells, B-cell-depleted T cells, or PBMCs.

Original analysis: Scientists estimated how many nucleated cells there were by amplifying reference gene primers. The table came from immunoSEQ multiplex PCR; TCRdb's copy has only in-frame clones and leaves some out. Clone size and V and J calls were adopted from that table, with D and trimming inferred from the DNA. The repertoire holds fewer than 15,000 clones, with roughly 93% as singletons. Germline V CDR1 and CDR2: SGHRS, YFSETQ. The CDR3 loop spans 14 amino acids. V lost 4 bases and J lost 4; bases outside the gene matches: 3. Input material: peripheral blood. V is TRBV5-1 and J is TRBJ2-3; 10 positions match TRBD1. The clonotype was recovered from a human donor in a cohort sampled during active COVID-19. The chain's CDR3 is CASSGGTGADTQYF. For the CDR3, the DNA is TGCGCCAGCAGCGGGGGGACAGGGGCAGATACGCAGTATTTT.